What follows are 15 T cell receptor beta chains derived from one specimen sequenced in a study of blood T cell repertoires in COVID-19. The protocol was immunoSEQ multiplex PCR, while the TCRdb copy is restricted to in-frame clones and leaves out a portion. Found here are 200,000 to 250,000 clones, 82% of them singletons; the top ten hold under 3.5%. The source material was PBMCs or T cells enriched from blood (not recorded which). All receptors derive from a woman aged 55 to 70 who had recovered from COVID-19.

This clone was seen only once. V usage is TRBV4-2 and J usage is TRBJ1-4; D unresolved. The CDR3 length is 13 residues. The germline V gene has CDR1 LGHNA and CDR2 YNFKEQ. V was clipped by 0 bases and J by 15 bases, with 14 bases between them. The CDR3 sequence: CASSQDSPTPLFF. The CDR3 DNA follows: TGTGCCAGCAGCCAAGATTCGCCCACTCCGTTGTTTTTT.

CDR3 protein: CASSQEHEKLFF. The CDR3, as DNA: TGTGCCAGCAGCCAAGAACACGAAAAACTGTTTTTT. V is TRBV3-1 (or the pseudogene TRBV3-2) and J is TRBJ1-4; D is ambiguous. Trimming stripped 0 bases from V and 8 bases from J, with 4 bases between. CDR1 and CDR2 (germline): LGHDT, YNNKEL (reference sequence). CDR3 size: 12 residues.

This clone has a handful of counts. This rearrangement joins TRBV7-2 to TRBJ1-2, with 7 bases identical to TRBD1. V dropped 2 bases and J dropped 0; count of bases not matched to a gene: 6. CDR3 length: 16 amino acids. In germline, CDR1 is SGHTA, CDR2 FQGNSA. The CDR3 is CASSLMAGTANYGYTF. In DNA, the CDR3 is TGTGCCAGCAGCTTAATGGCCGGGACAGCTAACTATGGCTACACCTTC. Combining the CDR3 with reference TRBV7-2 and TRBJ1-2 gives the whole variable domain GAGVSQSPSNKVTEKGKDVELRCDPISGHTALYWYRQSLGQGLEFLIYFQGNSAPDKSGLPSDRFSAERTGGSVSTLTIQRTQQEDSAVYLCASSLMAGTANYGYTFGSGTRLTVV.

This chain joins TRBV19 and TRBJ1-1; 7 bases align to TRBD1. CDR1 is LNHDA, CDR2 SQIVND, per germline (reference sequence). With V trimmed by 5 bases and J by 5 bases, 5 bases remained unmatched. CDR3 length: 13 residues. The CDR3 protein is CASSPRGRTEAFF. CDR3 sequence (DNA): TGTGCCAGTAGTCCAAGGGGGCGTACTGAAGCTTTCTTT.

This chain uses TRBV29-1 with TRBJ1-1; TRBD1 might be the D (5 bases). The CDR3 totals 14 residues. CDR1 is SQVTM and CDR2 is ANQGSEA in the germline V gene. Trimming shortened V by 2 bases and J by 0 bases, and 10 bases separated the two germline ends. The CDR3 loop is CSVEQGGLNTEAFF. CDR3 coding DNA: TGCAGCGTTGAACAGGGTGGGTTGAACACTGAAGCTTTCTTT.

The rearrangement joins TRBV3-1 (or the pseudogene TRBV3-2) to TRBJ2-5, with TRBD2 matching over 9 bases. The CDR3 extends over 24 amino acids. V trimming: 6 bases; J trimming: 5 bases; junction bases outside the gene matches: 37. Germline CDR1 is LGHDT and CDR2 is YNNKEL (reference sequence). CDR3 DNA sequence: TGTGCCAGCAGGCTTGGTGAGGGACAGCTGGCCGGTAGCGGGAGACGGGCGCCGTATGAGACCCAGTACTTC. It codes for CASRLGEGQLAGSGRRAPYETQYF.

The chain links TRBV7-2 to TRBJ1-5; D is possibly TRBD1 (6 bases). Germline lookup yields CDR1 SGHTA and CDR2 FQGNSA. The germline V and J ends were trimmed by 4 bases and 7 bases, with 11 bases remaining between them. The CDR3 runs 13 residues. CDR3: CASSSSRGQPQHF. The CDR3 coding sequence is TGTGCCAGCAGCTCGAGCAGGGGACAGCCCCAGCATTTT.

The chain recombines TRBV5-1 with TRBJ2-1; D not certain. The CDR3 is made up of 15 amino acids. Trimming left V 0 bases short and J 0 bases short, with 7 bases between. Germline values: CDR1 SGHRS, CDR2 YFSETQ. The CDR3 nucleotides read TGCGCCAGCAGCTTGGCGCTATTCTCCTACAATGAGCAGTTCTTC. As protein: CASSLALFSYNEQFF.

This clone was seen just once. The chain has TRBV7-2 and TRBJ2-3; perhaps TRBD2 as D (7 bases). The CDR3 has 16 residues. Trimming cost V 6 bases and J 3 bases, with 19 bases left between them. Per germline, CDR1 SGHTA and CDR2 FQGNSA. The CDR3 reads CASRGGPGGWTDTQYF. The CDR3 DNA is TGTGCCAGCAGAGGGGGGCCGGGGGGCTGGACAGATACGCAGTATTTT.

In its sample, this clone was seen once. CDR3 sequence reads: CASSLDRAGGNNEQFF. The CDR3 DNA reads as TGTGCCAGCAGCTTAGACCGAGCGGGAGGGAACAATGAGCAGTTCTTC. The J gene is TRBJ2-1, the V gene TRBV11-2; TRBD2 matches at 10 bases. The V gene's germline CDR1 is SGHAT and CDR2 FQNNGV. This CDR3 region has 16 residues. The V segment lost 0 bases and the J segment 5 bases; nucleotides outside the gene matches: 4.

The chain links TRBV7-2 to TRBJ2-5; 10 nucleotides agree with TRBD1. From germline, CDR1 is SGHTA and CDR2 FQGNSA. This CDR3 is built from 15 residues. The V and J ends lost 0 bases and 5 bases, in that order; junction bases with no gene match: 3. This CDR3 is CASSLAGTGVETQYF. CDR3 coding DNA: TGTGCCAGCAGCTTAGCCGGGACAGGGGTGGAGACCCAGTACTTC.

The chain employs TRBV27 and TRBJ2-1, with 12 bases aligning to TRBD2. CDR1 is MNHEY and CDR2 is SMNVEV in the germline V gene (reference sequence). This CDR3 has 14 amino acids. Trimming removed 4 bases from V and 14 bases from J; junction bases left unmatched: 9. The DNA of the CDR3 is TGTGCCAGCAGTTGGACTAGCGGGGACCTCATCAAGTTCTTC. Its protein is CASSWTSGDLIKFF.

V usage is TRBV7-2 and J usage is TRBJ1-1; D possibly corresponds to TRBD1 (6 bases). The length of the CDR3 is 13 residues. Germline V CDR1 and CDR2: SGHTA, FQGNSA. The ends were cut back, 5 bases at V and 4 bases at J, with 11 bases in the middle. In DNA form, the CDR3 reads TGTGCCAGCAGCCTTAGACAGGCCACTGAAGCTTTCTTT. Protein sequence: CASSLRQATEAFF.

This chain's CDR3 is CASSSRGGNYGYTF. CDR3 in DNA: TGTGCCAGCAGTTCGAGGGGGGGTAACTATGGCTACACCTTC. V and J are TRBV27 and TRBJ1-2; TRBD1 might be the D (6 bases). The CDR3 sequence is 14 residues long. Germline CDR1 reads MNHEY; CDR2 reads SMNVEV (reference sequence). V was pared by 4 bases and J by 1 base, with 10 bases between.

The V gene is TRBV11-2, the J gene TRBJ2-1, with 9 bases fitting TRBD1. V trimming: 5 bases; J trimming: 5 bases; junction bases outside the gene matches: 7. The CDR3 is made up of 15 amino acids. Germline CDR1 reads SGHAT; CDR2 reads FQNNGV. CDR3 nucleotide sequence: TGTGCCAGCAGCCCTCGGACAGGGGTGAACAATGAGCAGTTCTTC. It encodes CASSPRTGVNNEQFF.